The rows below give T cell receptor beta chains drawn from one sample of a study of post-analysis software for immune sequencing data. MiXCR, applied by TCRdb to the PCR reads, yields one record per CDR3 protein. The sample carries about half a million distinct CDR3 sequences, 34% recorded once. The sample comprised blood. These TCRs come from a girl aged 2-17 years with multiple sclerosis. Both conserved end residues are part of each CDR3. The D gene is left open where the match is weak. Expanded clones are given a class, and other clones once, few, many or no size at all.

j_gene: TRBJ2-5; v_gene: TRBV5-1; d_gene: NA; abundance: few; CDR3nt: TGCGCCAGCAGCTTGTGGCAGGGCAACCAAGAGACCCAGTACTTC; CDR3aa: CASSLWQGNQETQYF
j_gene: TRBJ2-3; v_gene: TRBV20-1; d_gene: TRBD2; abundance: NA; CDR3nt: TGCAGTGCGGCTGCCGCGGGACTAGTCACAGATACGCAGTATTTT; CDR3aa: CSAAAAGLVTDTQYF
j_gene: TRBJ1-4; v_gene: TRBV9; d_gene: NA; abundance: NA; CDR3nt: TGTGCCAGCAGCGTAGCGGAGGCAGGTGGGAATGAAAAACTGTTTTTT; CDR3aa: CASSVAEAGGNEKLFF
j_gene: TRBJ2-7; v_gene: TRBV5-1; d_gene: NA; abundance: NA; CDR3nt: TGCGCCAGCAGCTTTTCGGGAGAACTATTATACGAGCAGTACTTC; CDR3aa: CASSFSGELLYEQYF
j_gene: TRBJ2-1; v_gene: TRBV5-1; d_gene: TRBD2; abundance: many; CDR3nt: TGCGCCAGCAGCTTCCAGACTAGCGGGGGGGCCTACAATGAGCAGTTCTTC; CDR3aa: CASSFQTSGGAYNEQFF
j_gene: TRBJ2-1; v_gene: TRBV9; d_gene: TRBD1; abundance: NA; CDR3nt: TGTGCCAGCAGCGTGGGACAGGGGGCCCACAATGAGCAGTTCTTC; CDR3aa: CASSVGQGAHNEQFF
j_gene: TRBJ2-1; v_gene: TRBV28; d_gene: NA; abundance: NA; CDR3nt: TGTGCCAGCAGTTTAGCACCGAGCTCCTACAATGAGCAGTTCTTC; CDR3aa: CASSLAPSSYNEQFF
j_gene: TRBJ2-5; v_gene: TRBV9; d_gene: NA; abundance: NA; CDR3nt: TGTGCCAGCAGCGTAGACCCAAGGGAGACCCAGTACTTC; CDR3aa: CASSVDPRETQYF
j_gene: TRBJ2-5; v_gene: TRBV24-1; d_gene: TRBD1; abundance: few; CDR3nt: TGTGCCACCAGTGATAAGGGACAGGGTGTCCAAGAGACCCAGTACTTC; CDR3aa: CATSDKGQGVQETQYF
j_gene: TRBJ2-1; v_gene: TRBV5-1; d_gene: NA; abundance: NA; CDR3nt: TGCGCCAGCAGCTTTACCCCGGGTGAGCAGTTCTTC; CDR3aa: CASSFTPGEQFF
j_gene: TRBJ2-7; v_gene: TRBV9; d_gene: NA; abundance: few; CDR3nt: TGTGCCAGCAGCGTTAGCGGCTACGAGCAGTACTTC; CDR3aa: CASSVSGYEQYF
j_gene: TRBJ1-6; v_gene: TRBV6-5; d_gene: NA; abundance: NA; CDR3nt: TGTGCCAGCAGTTACAGAGGACCAAATTCACCCCTCCACTTT; CDR3aa: CASSYRGPNSPLHF
j_gene: TRBJ1-2; v_gene: TRBV7-2; d_gene: TRBD1; abundance: NA; CDR3nt: TGTGCCAGCAGCACAAGACAGGGGAACTATGGCTACACCTTC; CDR3aa: CASSTRQGNYGYTF
j_gene: TRBJ2-1; v_gene: TRBV21-1; d_gene: NA; abundance: NA; CDR3nt: TGTGCCAGCAGCAAAGGGGCAGGGAGAACGGCCTACAATGAGCAGTTCTTC; CDR3aa: CASSKGAGRTAYNEQFF
j_gene: TRBJ2-4; v_gene: TRBV3-1; d_gene: NA; abundance: NA; CDR3nt: TGTGCCAGCAGCCCACCAAGCGTAGCCAAAAACATTCAGTACTTC; CDR3aa: CASSPPSVAKNIQYF
j_gene: TRBJ2-7; v_gene: TRBV5-1; d_gene: NA; abundance: NA; CDR3nt: TGCGCCAGCAGCGTAGGGTGGCGGAAGTCCTACGAGCAGTACTTC; CDR3aa: CASSVGWRKSYEQYF
j_gene: TRBJ1-2; v_gene: TRBV4-1; d_gene: NA; abundance: many; CDR3nt: TGCGCCAGCAGCCAAGTGTTCGGAGGACAGCCCTATGGCTACACCTTC; CDR3aa: CASSQVFGGQPYGYTF
j_gene: TRBJ2-3; v_gene: TRBV10-3; d_gene: TRBD2; abundance: NA; CDR3nt: TGTGCCATCAGTGGAGGTTGGATAAGCGGGGGGCAGGCAGATACGCAGTATTTT; CDR3aa: CAISGGWISGGQADTQYF
j_gene: TRBJ2-7; v_gene: TRBV3-1; d_gene: NA; abundance: NA; CDR3nt: TGTGCCAGCAGCCCGTCGGCCAAGGCCTACGAGCAGTACTTC; CDR3aa: CASSPSAKAYEQYF
j_gene: TRBJ2-2; v_gene: TRBV5-1; d_gene: NA; abundance: once; CDR3nt: TGCGCCAGCAGCGAACAGGGTCCTCACCCCGGGGAGCTGTTTTTT; CDR3aa: CASSEQGPHPGELFF
j_gene: TRBJ2-3; v_gene: TRBV5-5; d_gene: TRBD2; abundance: few; CDR3nt: TGTGCCAGCGCCTTTCTAGCGGGGGGAGATACGCAGTATTTT; CDR3aa: CASAFLAGGDTQYF
j_gene: TRBJ2-7; v_gene: TRBV7-9; d_gene: NA; abundance: few; CDR3nt: TGTGCCAGCAGCTCCCGACGGACAACCTACGAGCAGTACTTC; CDR3aa: CASSSRRTTYEQYF
j_gene: TRBJ1-2; v_gene: TRBV12-3/TRBV12-4; d_gene: NA; abundance: few; CDR3nt: TGTGCCAGCAGTTTTGGGGGTAGGGCGGCCTCGGGCACCTTC; CDR3aa: CASSFGGRAASGTF
j_gene: TRBJ2-1; v_gene: TRBV7-3; d_gene: NA; abundance: few; CDR3nt: TGTGCCAGCAGCGGGGATCACAATGAGCAGTTCTTC; CDR3aa: CASSGDHNEQFF
j_gene: TRBJ2-3; v_gene: TRBV7-9; d_gene: NA; abundance: few; CDR3nt: TGTGCCAGCGATAGGAGGGGTTCAGATACGCAGTATTTT; CDR3aa: CASDRRGSDTQYF
j_gene: TRBJ1-1; v_gene: TRBV5-1; d_gene: NA; abundance: NA; CDR3nt: TGCGCCAGCAGCTTGGGGGAGATTACTGAAGCTTTCTTT; CDR3aa: CASSLGEITEAFF
j_gene: TRBJ2-3; v_gene: TRBV3-1; d_gene: NA; abundance: few; CDR3nt: TGTGCCAGCAGCCAAGACACGCCCTCTAGCACAGATACGCAGTATTTT; CDR3aa: CASSQDTPSSTDTQYF
j_gene: TRBJ1-1; v_gene: TRBV7-3; d_gene: TRBD1; abundance: few; CDR3nt: TGTGCCAGCAGCTTAACTAGGACAGGGCGAAGTACTGAAGCTTTCTTT; CDR3aa: CASSLTRTGRSTEAFF
j_gene: TRBJ2-1; v_gene: TRBV29-1; d_gene: TRBD1; abundance: many; CDR3nt: TGCAGCGTTGTAAGGGACAGCAATGAGCAGTTCTTC; CDR3aa: CSVVRDSNEQFF
j_gene: TRBJ2-1; v_gene: TRBV6-1; d_gene: NA; abundance: NA; CDR3nt: TGTGCCAGCAGGTCGGGGACCGGGGCTAGCTCCTACAATGAGCAGTTCTTC; CDR3aa: CASRSGTGASSYNEQFF
j_gene: TRBJ2-3; v_gene: TRBV12-3/TRBV12-4; d_gene: TRBD2; abundance: NA; CDR3nt: TGTGCCAGCAGTTTGTCTAGCGGGGGGATGCGGGCAGATACGCAGTATTTT; CDR3aa: CASSLSSGGMRADTQYF
j_gene: TRBJ1-2; v_gene: TRBV2; d_gene: TRBD1; abundance: NA; CDR3nt: TGTGCCACCCAACGGACAGGGAACTATGGCTACACCTTC; CDR3aa: CATQRTGNYGYTF
j_gene: TRBJ2-5; v_gene: TRBV7-2; d_gene: NA; abundance: NA; CDR3nt: TGTGCCAGCAGCTTAATGGCGGGGTCCCCTCAAGAGACCCAGTACTTC; CDR3aa: CASSLMAGSPQETQYF
j_gene: TRBJ1-4; v_gene: TRBV6-5; d_gene: NA; abundance: few; CDR3nt: TGTGCCAGCACCTCCGGGACTGCAGTTGGGAAACTGTTTTTT; CDR3aa: CASTSGTAVGKLFF
j_gene: TRBJ2-7; v_gene: TRBV20-1; d_gene: NA; abundance: few; CDR3nt: TGCAGTACTGTTCGGGGCCCCAGCGAGCAGTACTTC; CDR3aa: CSTVRGPSEQYF
j_gene: TRBJ2-7; v_gene: TRBV20-1; d_gene: TRBD1; abundance: few; CDR3nt: TGCAGTGCTGTCGGGACAGCAGACGAGCAGTACTTC; CDR3aa: CSAVGTADEQYF
j_gene: TRBJ2-7; v_gene: TRBV9; d_gene: NA; abundance: NA; CDR3nt: TGTGCCAGCAGCGTAGGAAGCGGCTCCTACGAGCAGTACTTC; CDR3aa: CASSVGSGSYEQYF
j_gene: TRBJ1-1; v_gene: TRBV3-1; d_gene: NA; abundance: few; CDR3nt: TGTGCCAGCAGCCAAGATCTAGGGAACACTGAAGCTTTCTTT; CDR3aa: CASSQDLGNTEAFF
j_gene: TRBJ2-4; v_gene: TRBV7-2; d_gene: TRBD2; abundance: NA; CDR3nt: TGTGCCAGCAGCTTAGAAGTAGCGGGAGTTAAAAACATTCAGTACTTC; CDR3aa: CASSLEVAGVKNIQYF
j_gene: TRBJ2-5; v_gene: TRBV5-1; d_gene: NA; abundance: few; CDR3nt: TGCGCCAGCAGCCAACTAGACCAAGAGACCCAGTACTTC; CDR3aa: CASSQLDQETQYF
j_gene: TRBJ2-5; v_gene: TRBV10-1; d_gene: NA; abundance: many; CDR3nt: TGCGCCAGCAGTGAGTCGAAGGAGACCCAGTACTTC; CDR3aa: CASSESKETQYF
j_gene: TRBJ1-1; v_gene: TRBV5-1; d_gene: NA; abundance: few; CDR3nt: TGCGCCAGCAGCTTGGGGGTCCTTACTGGCACTGAAGCTTTCTTT; CDR3aa: CASSLGVLTGTEAFF
j_gene: TRBJ2-3; v_gene: TRBV3-1; d_gene: NA; abundance: NA; CDR3nt: TGTGCCAGCAGCCCGTACTCGGGGGGCCCCGATACGCAGTATTTT; CDR3aa: CASSPYSGGPDTQYF
j_gene: TRBJ2-7; v_gene: TRBV4-1; d_gene: NA; abundance: few; CDR3nt: TGCGCCAGCAGCCAGTCTCAGGGCTACGAGCAGTACTTC; CDR3aa: CASSQSQGYEQYF
j_gene: TRBJ1-5; v_gene: TRBV4-1; d_gene: TRBD1; abundance: few; CDR3nt: TGCGCCAGCAGCCAAGTGACAGGGACTTTTCAGCCCCAGCATTTT; CDR3aa: CASSQVTGTFQPQHF
j_gene: TRBJ2-4; v_gene: TRBV29-1; d_gene: TRBD2; abundance: few; CDR3nt: TGCAGCGTTGAAGATCGGGAGGGCAGGTCCATTCAGTACTTC; CDR3aa: CSVEDREGRSIQYF
j_gene: TRBJ2-3; v_gene: TRBV15; d_gene: TRBD2; abundance: NA; CDR3nt: TGTGCCACCAGCAGAGTAGGACTAGCGGTCACAGATACGCAGTATTTT; CDR3aa: CATSRVGLAVTDTQYF
j_gene: TRBJ1-2; v_gene: TRBV6-1; d_gene: NA; abundance: many; CDR3nt: TGTGCCAGCAGTGAACGGCAGCCGGGCTATGGCTACACCTTC; CDR3aa: CASSERQPGYGYTF
j_gene: TRBJ2-3; v_gene: TRBV20-1; d_gene: NA; abundance: NA; CDR3nt: TGCAGTGCTGGAGAGGGCCGGAGATCCGATACGCAGTATTTT; CDR3aa: CSAGEGRRSDTQYF
j_gene: TRBJ2-5; v_gene: TRBV7-8; d_gene: NA; abundance: NA; CDR3nt: TGTGCCAGCAGCCCCCGAGGCACTTTAGAGACCCAGTACTTC; CDR3aa: CASSPRGTLETQYF
j_gene: TRBJ2-7; v_gene: TRBV4-1; d_gene: TRBD1; abundance: NA; CDR3nt: TGCGCCAGCAGCTCCGACAGGGGTTTGACCTACGAGCAGTACTTC; CDR3aa: CASSSDRGLTYEQYF
j_gene: TRBJ2-3; v_gene: TRBV25-1; d_gene: NA; abundance: few; CDR3nt: TGTGCCAGCAGTGATGACTCAGATACGCAGTATTTT; CDR3aa: CASSDDSDTQYF
j_gene: TRBJ1-2; v_gene: TRBV20-1; d_gene: NA; abundance: NA; CDR3nt: TGCAGTGCTAGTAATAATCAGGTGGGGGCTTGGAGCTACACCTTC; CDR3aa: CSASNNQVGAWSYTF
j_gene: TRBJ1-4; v_gene: TRBV27; d_gene: NA; abundance: NA; CDR3nt: TGTGCCAGCAGTTTCTGGACCTCCCCAACTAATGAAAAACTGTTTTTT; CDR3aa: CASSFWTSPTNEKLFF
j_gene: TRBJ2-1; v_gene: TRBV10-3; d_gene: TRBD2; abundance: NA; CDR3nt: TGTGCCATCAGTTTGACTAGCGGGGAATGCAGTGAGCAGTTCTTC; CDR3aa: CAISLTSGECSEQFF